This T cell receptor (beta chain) was profiled in a study of beta chain features in type 1 diabetes. Study results and caveats: It was among patients, rather than healthy donors, that naive, central memory and Treg TCRB repertoires appeared more similar. The question of HLA type influencing TCRB rearrangement was one that remained unresolved here.

The germline V gene encodes CDR1 SEHNR and CDR2 FQNEAQ (reference sequence). The V and J ends lost 7 bases and 3 bases, in that order; junction bases with no gene match: 11. The CDR3 has 15 residues. On this clone itself: As yet, its antigen is unknown.

By way of CD45RO/CCR7/CD25/CD127/CD95/CD27, the CD4+ regulatory, stem cell-like memory, central memory and naive cells were sorted. Sorting produced populations that all topped 95% purity. As every portion of the isolated RNA was reverse transcribed, the sequencing read expressed TCRB transcripts. Sequenced by immunoSEQ multiplex PCR; TCRdb stores in-frame clones only, minus some. The sample yields 150,000 to 160,000 clones, around 10% seen once. The genes are TRBV7-9 and TRBJ1-2, with 7 positions matching TRBD1. The source is a man younger than 35 in good health. Material for sequencing was central memory CD4+ T cells from blood. The CDR3 DNA reads as TGTGCCAGCACCTGGGAGTCAGGGGGATACTATGGCTACACCTTC. It yields the protein CASTWESGGYYGYTF.